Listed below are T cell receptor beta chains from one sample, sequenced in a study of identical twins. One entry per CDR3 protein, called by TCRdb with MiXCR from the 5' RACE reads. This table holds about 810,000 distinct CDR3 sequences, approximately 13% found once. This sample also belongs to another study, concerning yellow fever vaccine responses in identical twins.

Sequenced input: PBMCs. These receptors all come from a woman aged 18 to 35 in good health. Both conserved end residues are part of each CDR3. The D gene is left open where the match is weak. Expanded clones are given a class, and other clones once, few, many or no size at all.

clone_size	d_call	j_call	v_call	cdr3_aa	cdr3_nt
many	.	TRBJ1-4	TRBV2	CASSAGPYEKLFF	TGTGCCAGCAGTGCGGGTCCGTATGAAAAACTGTTTTTT
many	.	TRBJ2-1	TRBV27	CASSFLRGGVNEQFF	TGTGCCAGCAGTTTTTTGAGGGGGGGAGTCAATGAGCAGTTCTTC
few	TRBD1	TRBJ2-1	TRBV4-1	CASSQARGRGYNEQFF	TGCGCCAGCAGCCAAGCCAGGGGGCGTGGGTACAATGAGCAGTTCTTC
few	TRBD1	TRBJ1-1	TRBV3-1	CASSQAGTALNTEAFF	TGTGCCAGCAGCCAAGCCGGGACAGCCCTGAACACTGAAGCTTTCTTT
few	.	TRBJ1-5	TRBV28	CATQGNYQPQHF	TGTGCCACCCAGGGGAACTATCAGCCCCAGCATTTT
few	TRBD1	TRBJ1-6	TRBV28	CASSRGQAAAGSPLHF	TGTGCCAGCAGTAGGGGACAGGCGGCGGCTGGTTCACCCCTCCACTTT
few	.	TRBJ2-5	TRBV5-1	CASSFSRGRETQYF	TGCGCCAGCAGCTTTTCCAGGGGACGAGAGACCCAGTACTTC
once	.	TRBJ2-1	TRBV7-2	CASSLRREQFF	TGTGCCAGCAGCTTGAGGCGGGAGCAGTTCTTC
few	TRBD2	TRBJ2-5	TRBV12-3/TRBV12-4	CASSLGSGGTQETQYF	TGTGCCAGCAGTTTAGGGAGCGGGGGGACGCAAGAGACCCAGTACTTC
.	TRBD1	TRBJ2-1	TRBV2	CASSLGQDIYNEQFF	TGTGCCAGCAGTCTCGGACAGGACATCTACAATGAGCAGTTCTTC
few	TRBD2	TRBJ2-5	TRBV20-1	CSASRTSSETQYF	TGCAGTGCTAGCCGGACTAGCTCGGAGACCCAGTACTTC
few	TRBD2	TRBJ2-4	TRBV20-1	CSARDRGLAAKNIQYF	TGCAGTGCTAGAGATCGGGGACTAGCGGCCAAAAACATTCAGTACTTC
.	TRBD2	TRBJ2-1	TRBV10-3	CAISFAGGPTYNEQFF	TGTGCCATCAGTTTTGCGGGAGGGCCGACCTACAATGAGCAGTTCTTC
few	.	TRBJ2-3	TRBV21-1	CASSKDGTSTDTQYF	TGTGCCAGCAGCAAAGATGGCACTAGCACAGATACGCAGTATTTT
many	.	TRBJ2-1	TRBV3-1	CASSQSSSYNEQFF	TGTGCCAGCAGCCAATCTAGTTCCTACAATGAGCAGTTCTTC
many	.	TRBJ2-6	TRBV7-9	CASSPPGAGANVLTF	TGTGCCAGCAGCCCCCCAGGGGCTGGGGCCAACGTCCTGACTTTC
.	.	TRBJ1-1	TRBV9	CASSTDGGVGTFF	TGTGCCAGCAGCACAGACGGGGGGGTGGGGACTTTCTTT
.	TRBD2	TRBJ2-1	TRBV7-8	CASGNRLAEGRGNEQFF	TGTGCCAGCGGGAACCGACTAGCGGAGGGACGAGGGAATGAGCAGTTCTTC
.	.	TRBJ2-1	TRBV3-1	CASSLAGFKVDEQFF	TGTGCCAGCAGCCTAGCAGGGTTTAAAGTGGATGAGCAGTTCTTC
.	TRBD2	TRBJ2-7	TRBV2	CASRNSGTSGLEQYF	TGTGCCAGCAGGAACTCCGGGACTAGCGGGTTGGAGCAGTACTTC
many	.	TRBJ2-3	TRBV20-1	CSARALLLTDTQYF	TGCAGTGCTAGAGCCCTCCTCCTTACAGATACGCAGTATTTT
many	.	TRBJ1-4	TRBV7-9	CASSLGAATNEKLFF	TGTGCCAGCAGCTTGGGGGCGGCAACTAATGAAAAACTGTTTTTT